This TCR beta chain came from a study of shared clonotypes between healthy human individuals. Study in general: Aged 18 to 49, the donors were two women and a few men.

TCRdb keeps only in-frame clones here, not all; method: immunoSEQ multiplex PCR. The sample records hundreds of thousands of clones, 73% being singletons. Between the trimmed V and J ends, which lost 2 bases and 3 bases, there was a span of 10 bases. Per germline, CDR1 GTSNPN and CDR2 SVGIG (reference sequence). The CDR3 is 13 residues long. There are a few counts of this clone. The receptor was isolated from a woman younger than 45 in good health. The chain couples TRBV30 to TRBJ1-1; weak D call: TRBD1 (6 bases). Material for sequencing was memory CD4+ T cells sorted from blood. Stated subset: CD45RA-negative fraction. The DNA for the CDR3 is TGTGCCTGGAGTAAGTCAGGGGACACTGAAGCTTTCTTT. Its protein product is CAWSKSGDTEAFF.